This T cell receptor (beta chain) was profiled in a study of T-cell reconstitution after alpha-beta-depleted transplantation in children. The study's findings and limits: T-cell numbers and diversity, one year after transplant, stemmed largely from T cells that were newly produced. Expanded clones from the graft, numbering several hundred, reportedly supplied alpha-beta T cells about two months after transplant. Surviving recipient T cells and thymic progenitors produced the high day-60 TCRbeta diversity seen in some patients.

Unique molecular identifiers were used in preparing the TCRbeta library. TCRdb reprocessed the PCR reads via MiXCR and lists one record per CDR3 protein. The table includes hundreds of thousands of distinct CDR3 sequences, 15% to 20% detected once. Turning to this clonotype: As yet, its antigen is unknown.

CDR1 and CDR2 (germline): SQVTM, ANQGSEA. The CDR3 covers 10 residues. V was pared by 6 bases and J by 12 bases, with 13 bases between. The V call is TRBV29-1, the J call TRBJ2-3, with D perhaps matching TRBD1 (7 bases). The source material was PBMCs, mostly from graft donor cells, sampled 360 days after TCRalphabeta/CD19-depleted stem cell transplant. This receptor was identified in a boy under two years old who had a stem cell transplant for Wiskott-Aldrich syndrome, so the T cells may come from the graft donor. The CDR3 sequence: CSVMQGGQYF. The CDR3 DNA sequence: TGCAGCGTGATGCAGGGGGGTCAGTATTTT.